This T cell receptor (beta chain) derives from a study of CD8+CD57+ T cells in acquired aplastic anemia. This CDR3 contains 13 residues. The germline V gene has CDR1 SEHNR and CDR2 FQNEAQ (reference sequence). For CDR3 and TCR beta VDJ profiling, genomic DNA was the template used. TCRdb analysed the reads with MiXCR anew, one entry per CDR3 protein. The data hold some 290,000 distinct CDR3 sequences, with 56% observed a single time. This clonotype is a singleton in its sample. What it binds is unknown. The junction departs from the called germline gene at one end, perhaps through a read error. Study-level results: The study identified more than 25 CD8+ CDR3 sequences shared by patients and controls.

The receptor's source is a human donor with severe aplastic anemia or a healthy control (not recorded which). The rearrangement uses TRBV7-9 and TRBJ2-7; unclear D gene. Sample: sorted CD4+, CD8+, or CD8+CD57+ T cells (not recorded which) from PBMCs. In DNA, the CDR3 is TGTGCCGGCAGCTTAGTCGGTCACAACGAGCAGTACTTC. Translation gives CAGSLVGHNEQYF.